The source of this TCR beta chain is a study of blood T cell repertoires in COVID-19. Study information: T cells, B-cell-depleted T cells, or PBMCs supplied cDNA or gDNA.

The CDR3 runs 13 residues. Trimming took 3 bases from V and 0 from J, leaving 6 bases between them. Per germline, CDR1 MNHEY and CDR2 SMNVEV (reference sequence). Authors' analysis steps: Nucleated cell counts were estimated from reference gene primer amplification. Sequencing used immunoSEQ multiplex PCR; TCRdb keeps in-frame clones, though not all of them. The DNA gave D and trimming, while V, J and clone size come from that table. The sample has roughly 300,000 clones, more than 80% seen once; the top ten hold about 6%. The sequence was obtained from a man younger than 35 who had recovered from COVID-19. Sequences were obtained from peripheral blood. The chain has TRBV27 and TRBJ2-7; D gene uncertain. The CDR3 spells CASSFRASYEQYF. The DNA of the CDR3 is TGTGCCAGCAGTTTTCGCGCCTCCTACGAGCAGTACTTC.